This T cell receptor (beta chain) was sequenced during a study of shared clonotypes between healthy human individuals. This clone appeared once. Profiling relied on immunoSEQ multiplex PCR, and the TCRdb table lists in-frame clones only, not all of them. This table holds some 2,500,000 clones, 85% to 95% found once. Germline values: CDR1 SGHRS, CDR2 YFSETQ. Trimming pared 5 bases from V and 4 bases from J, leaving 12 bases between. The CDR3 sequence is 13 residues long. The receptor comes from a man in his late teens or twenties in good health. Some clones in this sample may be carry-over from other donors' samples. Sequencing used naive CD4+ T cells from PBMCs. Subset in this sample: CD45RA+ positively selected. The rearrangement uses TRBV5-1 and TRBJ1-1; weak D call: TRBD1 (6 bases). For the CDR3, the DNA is TGCGCCAGCAGTGGGGTAGGGGGCACTGAAGCTTTCTTT. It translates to CASSGVGGTEAFF. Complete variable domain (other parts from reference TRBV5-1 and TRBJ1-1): KAGVTQTPRYLIKTRGQQVTLSCSPISGHRSVSWYQQTPGQGLQFLFEYFSETQRNKGNFPGRFSGRQFSNSRSEMNVSTLELGDSALYLCASSGVGGTEAFFGQGTRLTVV.